The rows below give T cell receptor beta chains drawn from one sample of a study of T cell responses to AZD1222 COVID-19 vaccine. Method: immunoSEQ multiplex PCR; TCRdb's copy keeps in-frame clones and lacks some. The sample gives some 120,000 clones, 88% of which show up once; roughly 5% is in the top ten. Source: peripheral blood, taken on day 0 of AZD1222 vaccination. The receptors here all came from an adult in good health. CDR3s include the opening cysteine and the closing phenylalanine or tryptophan. A D gene is named only where the DNA matches it firmly. The size of a clone is reported for some rows only, either as once, few or many, or as a class for expanded clones.

v_call	d_call	j_call	clone_size	cdr3_nt	cdr3_aa
TRBV7-9	NA	TRBJ2-7	once	TGTGCCAGCAGCCACCCGGGGGGGACAGCCTCCTACGAGCAGTACTTC	CASSHPGGTASYEQYF
TRBV9	NA	TRBJ1-1	many	TGTGCCAGCAGCCCCAGAGACGGTTACACTGAAGCTTTCTTT	CASSPRDGYTEAFF
TRBV4-1	NA	TRBJ1-1	NA	TGCGCCAGCAGCCAAGAAAGTGGGAGTGTGAACACTGAAGCTTTCTTT	CASSQESGSVNTEAFF
TRBV28	NA	TRBJ1-4	NA	TGTGCCAGCAGTTTAGAGTTGGGACACACATATTTTGGACTGTTTTTT	CASSLELGHTYFGLFF
TRBV9	NA	TRBJ1-5	NA	TGTGCCAGCAGCCCCACCGGGGCCGCCAGGGAGCCCCAGCATTTT	CASSPTGAAREPQHF
TRBV14	NA	TRBJ2-5	NA	TGTGCCAGCAGCCAAGTGGGATCTGGAGAGACCCAGTACTTC	CASSQVGSGETQYF
TRBV7-2	NA	TRBJ1-4	NA	TGTGCCAGCAGCTTACTCCAGGGGCGGGATGAAAAACTGTTTTTT	CASSLLQGRDEKLFF
TRBV29-1	NA	TRBJ1-2	NA	TGCAGCGTTGAAGATCGGGCCCGGAACTATGGCTACACCTTC	CSVEDRARNYGYTF
TRBV28	NA	TRBJ1-4	NA	TGTGCCAGCAGTTTATCGGGAGGTCTAAGAGAAAAACTGTTTTTT	CASSLSGGLREKLFF
TRBV7-9	NA	TRBJ1-5	few	TGTGCCAGCAGCTTAGGCCAGGGTGGTCAGCCCCAGCATTTT	CASSLGQGGQPQHF
TRBV5-1	TRBD1	TRBJ1-4	NA	TGCGCCAGCAGCCCCGGGACAGCTACAACTAATGAAAAACTGTTTTTT	CASSPGTATTNEKLFF
TRBV5-1	NA	TRBJ1-2	NA	TGCGCCAGCAGTCTCCAGGGAATAGGGGGCTACACCTTC	CASSLQGIGGYTF
TRBV7-2	TRBD1	TRBJ2-5	NA	TGTGCCAGCAGCCTAGGGACAGAACAAGAGACCCAGTACTTC	CASSLGTEQETQYF
TRBV7-9	NA	TRBJ1-1	NA	TGTGCCAGCAGGCAGGAGAACACTGAAGCTTTCTTT	CASRQENTEAFF
TRBV21-1	NA	TRBJ1-5	NA	TGTGCCAGCAGCAAAGCGCCCCCCAGGGGGCCAAATCAGCCCCAGCATTTT	CASSKAPPRGPNQPQHF
TRBV9	NA	TRBJ2-2	NA	TGTGCCAGCGGGAGGGGGGCGAACACCGGGGAGCTGTTTTTT	CASGRGANTGELFF
TRBV19	NA	TRBJ2-6	NA	TGTGCCAGTAGTATCACTTCTGGGGCCAACGTCCTGACTTTC	CASSITSGANVLTF
TRBV9	TRBD2	TRBJ2-7	NA	TGTGCCAGCAGCGCATTAGACCGGGACTACCCCTACGAGCAGTACTTC	CASSALDRDYPYEQYF
TRBV27	NA	TRBJ1-2	NA	TGTGCCAGCAGTTTAACGGGATACGATGGCTACACCTTC	CASSLTGYDGYTF
TRBV5-4	NA	TRBJ2-1	NA	TGTGCCAGCAGCTTGGACCAGGGGGGGTCCTACAATGAGCAGTTCTTC	CASSLDQGGSYNEQFF
TRBV6-1	TRBD1	TRBJ1-2	NA	TGTGCCAGCGGGACAGGTTCTAACTATGGCTACACCTTC	CASGTGSNYGYTF
TRBV4-3	NA	TRBJ2-7	NA	TGCGCCAGCAGCCAATTCCTAGGCTACGAGCAGTACTTC	CASSQFLGYEQYF
TRBV4-2	NA	TRBJ2-4	NA	TGTGCCAGCAGCCAAGTCGACGGGGGAAATAGAAACATTCAGTACTTC	CASSQVDGGNRNIQYF
TRBV19	TRBD1	TRBJ2-1	NA	TGTGCCAGTAGCAATCGTCCCGGGACAGGTCAACGAAGGATCAATGAGCAGTTCTTC	CASSNRPGTGQRRINEQFF
TRBV28	NA	TRBJ2-7	NA	TGTGCCAGCAGTTCGGCCCTCTCCTACGAGCAGTACTTC	CASSSALSYEQYF
TRBV4-3	NA	TRBJ1-6	NA	TGCGCCAGCAGCCAAGAGTCAGATTCACCCCTCCACTTT	CASSQESDSPLHF
TRBV5-1	NA	TRBJ2-7	few	TGCGCCAGCAGCCAACTTCCCTACGAGCAGTACTTC	CASSQLPYEQYF
TRBV18	NA	TRBJ1-5	NA	TGTGCCAGCTCAGCACAGGGTTTAATGGGCAATCAGCCCCAGCATTTT	CASSAQGLMGNQPQHF
TRBV6-5	TRBD1	TRBJ1-2	NA	TGTGCCAGCAGTAGGGGACAGATTAACTATGGCTACACCTTC	CASSRGQINYGYTF